This TCR beta chain is drawn from a study of metastatic and nonmetastatic thyroid tumors. Study at large: Thyroid patients, malignant and benign, had repertoires compared across blood and tumor or nodule tissue.

Source study methods: CDR3 was compared across clinicopathological groups, and the resulting differences were used to build a distant-metastasis classifier for papillary thyroid cancer. From the PCR reads, TCRdb re-called clones with MiXCR. TCRdb, not the original authors, processed these V and J calls. The data contain roughly 72,000 clones, 15% to 20% of them singletons. This CDR3 comprises 17 residues. Germline CDR1 is MNHNS and CDR2 is SASEGT. In the case of this clone: Its specificity is not known. A junction boundary mismatches the germline segment, possibly from a read error.

No patient received treatment before thyroid surgery. Whole-study findings and limits: In blood and tumor, TCR beta diversity was reportedly significantly higher in malignant thyroid tumors than in benign nodules.

The sequence derives from a female donor with papillary thyroid cancer or a benign thyroid nodule (not recorded which). Some clones in this sample may be carry-over from other donors' samples. The sample consisted of blood. The chain couples TRBV6-1 to TRBJ2-7; the D gene is possibly TRBD2 (5 bases). The CDR3: CASIESAAFSDLYEQYF. CDR3 coding DNA: TGTGCCAGCATTGAATCGGCCGCTTTTAGCGATCTCTACGAGCAGTACTTC.